This T cell receptor beta chain was identified in a study of blood T cell repertoires in COVID-19. Study information: COVID-19 samples, acute and convalescent, were from the United States, Italy and Spain. The cDNA or gDNA used as material had been derived from T cells, B-cell-depleted T cells, or PBMCs.

Some clones are missing from TCRdb's copy, which holds only in-frame ones; the method was immunoSEQ multiplex PCR. The sample records fewer than 350,000 clones, 81% being singletons. This CDR3 spans 20 amino acids. CDR1 is SGDLS and CDR2 is YYNGEE in the germline V gene. V lost 0 bases and J lost 7; bases outside the gene matches: 14. The sample was peripheral blood. V usage is TRBV9 and J usage is TRBJ2-1, with 15 bases aligning to TRBD2. The sequence derives from a woman aged 55-70 years with active or convalescent COVID-19. The CDR3 DNA reads TGTGCCAGCAGCGTAGCTACGCGGACTAGCGGGGGGGCCGTCGGGAATGAGCAGTTCTTC. It encodes CASSVATRTSGGAVGNEQFF.